This record looks at one T cell receptor (beta chain) sequence and its context. Deletions cut 4 bases from V and 2 bases from J, with 9 bases between. Germline CDR1 MDHEN, CDR2 SYDVKM. The CDR3 covers 13 residues. The entry originates in a study of OX40 agonist ivuxolimab in advanced cancers. Data came from immunoSEQ multiplex PCR; TCRdb stores just in-frame clones and leaves some out. The sample includes 90,000 to 120,000 clones, less than 95% of them seen just once. The V gene is TRBV28, the J gene TRBJ2-7; D gene ambiguous. The sequence derives from an adult with an advanced solid tumor such as melanoma, head and neck, liver or kidney cancer. Here the sequenced sample was CD4+ or CD8+ T cells sorted from blood, taken in a trial of the OX40 agonist ivuxolimab. The CDR3 spells CASSSDNPYEQYF. CDR3 nucleotide sequence: TGTGCCAGCAGTTCTGATAACCCCTACGAGCAGTACTTC.